This record concerns one T cell receptor (beta chain) sequence. The sample originates from a study of PD-L1 blockade in urothelial cancer. Overall study: Patients' atezolizumab regimen, 1,200 mg intravenously every 3 weeks, began at some point between 2014 and 2015. About 90% of the 29 patients were males with bladder-origin urothelial cancer. Blood underwent analysis 3 weeks (second dose) and 6 weeks after treatment began. Peripheral blood specimens exhibited a median yield of roughly 140,000 T cells.

TCRdb's table, derived via immunoSEQ multiplex PCR, lists solely in-frame clones and lacks some. The table shows around 50,000 clones, with more than 75% occurring only once. Time point denoted: pretreatment peripheral blood. This clonotype was obtained from a man over 45 with urothelial cancer. The sequencing here drew on PBMCs, taken around atezolizumab (anti-PD-L1) treatment.

The CDR3 reads CASSIPGVNTEAFF. The CDR3 nucleotides read TGTGCCAGTAGTATACCAGGGGTGAACACTGAAGCTTTCTTT. The chain carries TRBV19 and TRBJ1-1; D is possibly TRBD1 (6 bases). Trimming removed 2 bases at V and 0 bases at J, with 7 bases between. The germline gives CDR1 LNHDA, CDR2 SQIVND (reference sequence). This CDR3 has 14 amino acids.